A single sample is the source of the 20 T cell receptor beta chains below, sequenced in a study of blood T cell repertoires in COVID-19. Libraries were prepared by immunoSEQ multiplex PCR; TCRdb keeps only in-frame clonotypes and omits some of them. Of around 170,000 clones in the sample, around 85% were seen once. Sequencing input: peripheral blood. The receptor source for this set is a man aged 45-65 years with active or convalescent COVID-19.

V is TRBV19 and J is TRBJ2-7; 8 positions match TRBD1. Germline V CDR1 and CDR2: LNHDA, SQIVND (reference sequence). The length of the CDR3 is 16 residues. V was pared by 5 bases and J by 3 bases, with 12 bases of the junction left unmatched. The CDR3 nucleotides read TGTGCCAGTAGTTGGGCAGGGGGCAAAGAGAACTACGAGCAGTACTTC. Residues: CASSWAGGKENYEQYF.

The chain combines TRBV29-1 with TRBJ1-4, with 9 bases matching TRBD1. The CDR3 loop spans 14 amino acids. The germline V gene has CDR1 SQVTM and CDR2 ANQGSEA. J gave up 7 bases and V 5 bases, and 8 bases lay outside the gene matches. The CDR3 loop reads CSVNPGQGGEKLFF. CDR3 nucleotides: TGCAGCGTTAATCCGGGACAGGGCGGTGAAAAACTGTTTTTT.

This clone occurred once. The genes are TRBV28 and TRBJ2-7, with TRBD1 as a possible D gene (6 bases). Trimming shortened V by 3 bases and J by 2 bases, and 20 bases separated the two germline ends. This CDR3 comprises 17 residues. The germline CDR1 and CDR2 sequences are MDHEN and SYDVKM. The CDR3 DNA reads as TGTGCCAGCAGTTTTGGTCCCTATAATGAGGGGGCCTACGAGCAGTACTTC. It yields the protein CASSFGPYNEGAYEQYF.

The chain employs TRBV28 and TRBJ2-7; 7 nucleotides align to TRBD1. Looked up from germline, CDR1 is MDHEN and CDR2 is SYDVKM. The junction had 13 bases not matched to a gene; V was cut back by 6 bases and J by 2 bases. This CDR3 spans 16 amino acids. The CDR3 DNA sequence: TGTGCCAGCAGCAGTAGCTCCCTAGGGACAGCCTACGAGCAGTACTTC. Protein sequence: CASSSSSLGTAYEQYF.

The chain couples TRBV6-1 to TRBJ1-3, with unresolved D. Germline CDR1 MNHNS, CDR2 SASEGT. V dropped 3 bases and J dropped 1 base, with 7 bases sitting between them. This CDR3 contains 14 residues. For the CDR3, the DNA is TGTGCCAGCAGTGAGAGGAGATCTGGAAACACCATATATTTT. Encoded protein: CASSERRSGNTIYF.

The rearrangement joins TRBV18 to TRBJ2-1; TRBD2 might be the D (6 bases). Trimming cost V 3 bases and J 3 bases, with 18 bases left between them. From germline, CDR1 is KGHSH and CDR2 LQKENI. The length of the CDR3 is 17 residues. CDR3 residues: CASSPPLGGELYNEQFF. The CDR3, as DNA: TGTGCCAGCTCACCCCCCTTGGGGGGAGAGCTCTACAATGAGCAGTTCTTC. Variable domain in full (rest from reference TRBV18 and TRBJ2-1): NAGVMQNPRHLVRRRGQEARLRCSPMKGHSHVYWYRQLPEEGLKFMVYLQKENIIDESGMPKERFSAEFPKEGPSILRIQQVVRGDSAAYFCASSPPLGGELYNEQFFGPGTRLTVL.

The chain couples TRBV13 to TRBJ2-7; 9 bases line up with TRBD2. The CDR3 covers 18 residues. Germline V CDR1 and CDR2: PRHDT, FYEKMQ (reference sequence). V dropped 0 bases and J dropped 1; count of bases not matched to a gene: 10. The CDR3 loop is CASSLGPLGGRESYEQYF. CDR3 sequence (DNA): TGTGCCAGCAGCTTAGGACCCTTGGGCGGGAGGGAGTCCTACGAGCAGTACTTC.

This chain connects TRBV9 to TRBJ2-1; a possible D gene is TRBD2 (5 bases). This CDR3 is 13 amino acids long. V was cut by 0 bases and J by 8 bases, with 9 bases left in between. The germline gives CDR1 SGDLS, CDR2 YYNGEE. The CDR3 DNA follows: TGTGCCAGCAGCGTAGGAGGGCACGATGAGCAGTTCTTC. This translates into CASSVGGHDEQFF. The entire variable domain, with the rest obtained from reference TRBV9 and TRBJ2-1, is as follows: DSGVTQTPKHLITATGQRVTLRCSPRSGDLSVYWYQQSLDQGLQFLIQYYNGEERAKGNILERFSAQQFPDLHSELNLSSLELGDSALYFCASSVGGHDEQFFGPGTRLTVL.

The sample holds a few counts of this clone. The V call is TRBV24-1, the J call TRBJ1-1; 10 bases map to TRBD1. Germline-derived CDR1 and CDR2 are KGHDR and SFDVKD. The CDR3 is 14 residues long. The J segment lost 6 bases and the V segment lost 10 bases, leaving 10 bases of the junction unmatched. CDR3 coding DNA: TGTGCCACGGGTAGGGACAGGGGTCTCGCTGAAGCTTTCTTT. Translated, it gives CATGRDRGLAEAFF.

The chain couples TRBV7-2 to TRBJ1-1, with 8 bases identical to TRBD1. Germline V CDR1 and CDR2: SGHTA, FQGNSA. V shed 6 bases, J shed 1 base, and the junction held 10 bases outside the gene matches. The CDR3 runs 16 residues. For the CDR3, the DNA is TGTGCCAGCAGTTTTCGTGCCGGGACAGGGAACACTGAAGCTTTCTTT. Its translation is CASSFRAGTGNTEAFF.

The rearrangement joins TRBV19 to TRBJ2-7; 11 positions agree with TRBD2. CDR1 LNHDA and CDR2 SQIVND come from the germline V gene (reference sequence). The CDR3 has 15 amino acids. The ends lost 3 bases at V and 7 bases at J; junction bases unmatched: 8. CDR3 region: CASSISGRAGTEQYF. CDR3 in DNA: TGTGCCAGTAGTATTAGCGGGAGGGCCGGTACGGAGCAGTACTTC.

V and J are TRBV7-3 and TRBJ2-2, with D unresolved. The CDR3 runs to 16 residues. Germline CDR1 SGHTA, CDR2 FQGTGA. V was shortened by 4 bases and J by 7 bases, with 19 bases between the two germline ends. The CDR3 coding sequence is TGTGCCAGCAGCTATGAACCCCAATGGGCTGGCGGGGAGCTGTTTTTT. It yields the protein CASSYEPQWAGGELFF.

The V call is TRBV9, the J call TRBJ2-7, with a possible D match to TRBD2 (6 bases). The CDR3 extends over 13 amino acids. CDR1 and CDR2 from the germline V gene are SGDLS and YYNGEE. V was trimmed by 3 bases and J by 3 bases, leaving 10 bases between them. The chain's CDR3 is CASSAEGFYEQYF. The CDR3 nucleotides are TGTGCCAGCAGCGCGGAGGGGTTCTACGAGCAGTACTTC.

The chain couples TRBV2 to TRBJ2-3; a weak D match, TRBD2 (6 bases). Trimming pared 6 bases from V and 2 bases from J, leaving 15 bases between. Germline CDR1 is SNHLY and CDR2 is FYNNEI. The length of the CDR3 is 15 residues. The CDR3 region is CASRDRDSPTDTQYF. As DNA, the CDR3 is TGTGCCAGCAGAGACCGGGACTCTCCCACAGATACGCAGTATTTT.

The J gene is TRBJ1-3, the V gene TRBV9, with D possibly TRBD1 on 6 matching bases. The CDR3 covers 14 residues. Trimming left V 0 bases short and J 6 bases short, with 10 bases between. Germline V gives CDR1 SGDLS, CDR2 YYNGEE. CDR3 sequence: CASSVDGTPNTIYF. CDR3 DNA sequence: TGTGCCAGCAGCGTAGACGGGACACCAAACACCATATATTTT.

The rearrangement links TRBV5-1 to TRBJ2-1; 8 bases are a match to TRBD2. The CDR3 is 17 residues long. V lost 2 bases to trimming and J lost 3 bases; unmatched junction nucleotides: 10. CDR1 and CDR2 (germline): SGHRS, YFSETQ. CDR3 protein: CASSLTPTSAYYNEQFF. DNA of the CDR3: TGCGCCAGCAGCTTAACTCCGACTAGCGCCTACTACAATGAGCAGTTCTTC.

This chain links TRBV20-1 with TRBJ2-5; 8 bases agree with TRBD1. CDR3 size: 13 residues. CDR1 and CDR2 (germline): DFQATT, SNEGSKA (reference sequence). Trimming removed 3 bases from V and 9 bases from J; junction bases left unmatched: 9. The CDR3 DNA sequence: TGCAGTGCTAGTTTGGGACAGGCCGTTTCCCAGTACTTC. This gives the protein CSASLGQAVSQYF.

CDR3 bases: TGTGCCAGCAGTGAAGAAATCAGGGTCGGTAGTAGTCAGCCCCAGCATTTT. Translation: CASSEEIRVGSSQPQHF. V and J are TRBV6-1 and TRBJ1-5; maybe TRBD1 (5 bases). Looked up from germline, CDR1 is MNHNS and CDR2 is SASEGT. Trimming removed 1 base from V and 6 bases from J, with 19 bases in between. The CDR3 extends over 17 amino acids.

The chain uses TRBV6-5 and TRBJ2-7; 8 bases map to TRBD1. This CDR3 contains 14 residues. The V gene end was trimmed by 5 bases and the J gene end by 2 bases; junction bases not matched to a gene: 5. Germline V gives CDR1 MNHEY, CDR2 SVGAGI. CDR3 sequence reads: CASSTGTGTYEQYF. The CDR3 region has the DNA TGTGCCAGCAGTACCGGGACAGGAACCTACGAGCAGTACTTC.

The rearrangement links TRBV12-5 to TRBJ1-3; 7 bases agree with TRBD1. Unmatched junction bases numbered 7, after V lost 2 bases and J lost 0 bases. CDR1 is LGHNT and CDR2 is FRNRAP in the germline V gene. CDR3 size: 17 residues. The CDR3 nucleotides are TGTGCTAGTGGTTTGCGAACAGGGGTCAGCTCTGGAAACACCATATATTTT. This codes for CASGLRTGVSSGNTIYF.